Included here is one TCR beta chain sequence, with context. Antigen unknown. The data were produced by immunoSEQ multiplex PCR, yet TCRdb's version contains in-frame clones alone and is incomplete. The sample gives tens of thousands of clones, about 89% of which show up once; approximately 32% is in the top ten. The sample originates from a study of OX40 agonist ivuxolimab in advanced cancers. Study in general: Cohort: more than 75% men, mean age about 62, aged roughly 23 to 79. Study observations and caveats: Certain nonresponding patients likewise had low normalized T-cell clonal expansion.

Any history of autoimmune disease or systemic immunosuppression disqualified patients. This sequence was found in an adult with an advanced solid tumor such as melanoma, head and neck, liver or kidney cancer. The sequenced sample was CD4+ or CD8+ T cells sorted from blood, obtained in a trial of the OX40 agonist ivuxolimab.

This CDR3 is CASRSRTSPLHF. CDR3 nucleotide sequence: TGTGCCAGCCGGTCCCGGACTTCACCCCTCCACTTT. The chain uses TRBV6-6 and TRBJ1-6; D not certain. Germline loops: CDR1 MNHNY, CDR2 SVGAGI (reference sequence). CDR3 length equals 12 residues. Between the trimmed V and J ends, which lost 8 bases and 9 bases, there was a span of 11 bases.